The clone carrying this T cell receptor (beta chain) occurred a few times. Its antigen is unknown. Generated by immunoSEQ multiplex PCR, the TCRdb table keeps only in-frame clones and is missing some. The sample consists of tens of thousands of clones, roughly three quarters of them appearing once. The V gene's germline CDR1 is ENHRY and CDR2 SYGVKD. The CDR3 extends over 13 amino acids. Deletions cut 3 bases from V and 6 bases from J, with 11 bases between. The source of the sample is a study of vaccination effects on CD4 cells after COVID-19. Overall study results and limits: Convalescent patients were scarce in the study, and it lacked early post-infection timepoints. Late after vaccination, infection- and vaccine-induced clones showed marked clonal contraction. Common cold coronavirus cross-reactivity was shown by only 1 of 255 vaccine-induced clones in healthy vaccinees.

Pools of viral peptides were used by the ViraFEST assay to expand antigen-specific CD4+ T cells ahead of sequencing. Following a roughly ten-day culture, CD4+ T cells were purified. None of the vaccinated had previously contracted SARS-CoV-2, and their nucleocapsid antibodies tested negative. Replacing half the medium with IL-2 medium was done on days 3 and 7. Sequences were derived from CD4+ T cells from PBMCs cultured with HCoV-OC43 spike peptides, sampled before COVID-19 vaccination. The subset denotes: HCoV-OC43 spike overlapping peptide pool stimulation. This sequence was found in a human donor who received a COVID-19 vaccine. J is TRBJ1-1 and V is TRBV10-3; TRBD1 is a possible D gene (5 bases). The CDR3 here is CAISEAQGSEAFF. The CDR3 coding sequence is TGTGCCATCAGTGAAGCTCAGGGTTCTGAAGCTTTCTTT.